This section outlines one T cell receptor (beta chain) sequence together with its context. CDR1 is MDHEN, CDR2 SYDVKM, per germline. The germline V and J ends were trimmed by 6 bases and 5 bases, with 16 bases remaining between them. The CDR3 totals 14 residues. This sample was included in a study of blood T cell repertoires in COVID-19. Study-wide context: Samples taken during acute and convalescent COVID-19 were collected in the United States, Italy and Spain.

The repertoire was sequenced with immunoSEQ multiplex PCR; TCRdb's copy has only in-frame clones and lacks some. This sample has some 200,000 clones, with around four fifths found just once. Sequenced sample: peripheral blood. The TCR originated in an older woman who had recovered from COVID-19. The genes are TRBV28 and TRBJ2-5, with a weak D call TRBD2 (7 bases). The DNA of the CDR3 is TGTGCCAGCAGCCAAAACAGGGAGGGGGAGACCCAGTACTTC. This encodes CASSQNREGETQYF. Supplemented by reference TRBV28 and TRBJ2-5, the full variable domain reads DVKVTQSSRYLVKRTGEKVFLECVQDMDHENMFWYRQDPGLGLRLIYFSYDVKMKEKGDIPEGYSVSREKKERFSLILESASTNQTSMYLCASSQNREGETQYFGPGTRLLVL.